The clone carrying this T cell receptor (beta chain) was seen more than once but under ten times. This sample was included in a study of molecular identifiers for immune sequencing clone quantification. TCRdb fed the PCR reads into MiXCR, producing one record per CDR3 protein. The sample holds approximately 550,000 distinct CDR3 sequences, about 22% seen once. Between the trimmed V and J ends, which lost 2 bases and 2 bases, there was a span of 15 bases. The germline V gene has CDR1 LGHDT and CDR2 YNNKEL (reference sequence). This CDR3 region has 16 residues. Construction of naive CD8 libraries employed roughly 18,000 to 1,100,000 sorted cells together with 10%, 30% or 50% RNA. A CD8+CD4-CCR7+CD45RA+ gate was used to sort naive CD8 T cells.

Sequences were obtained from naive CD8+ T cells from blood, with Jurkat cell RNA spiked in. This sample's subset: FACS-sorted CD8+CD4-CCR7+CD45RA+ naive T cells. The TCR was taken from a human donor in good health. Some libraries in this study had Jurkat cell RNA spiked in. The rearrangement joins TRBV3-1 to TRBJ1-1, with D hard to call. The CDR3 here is CASSQIPQSSNTEAFF. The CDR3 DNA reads TGTGCCAGCAGCCAAATCCCACAGAGCTCTAACACTGAAGCTTTCTTT.